The present T cell receptor (beta chain) was sequenced within a study of technical replicates of blood from a few donors. A single count supports this clone. The CDR3 consists of 15 residues. In germline, CDR1 is MNHNS, CDR2 SASEGT. Trimming at V came to 5 bases and at J to 7 bases, leaving 11 bases not matched to a gene. Sequencing was performed with immunoSEQ multiplex PCR; in TCRdb, only in-frame clones are kept and a portion is missing. The sample records about 57,000 clones, more than 75% being singletons. The origin of this receptor is a human donor in good health. Some clones in this sample may be carry-over from other donors' samples. Source material: PBMCs. This chain links TRBV6-1 with TRBJ1-5, with 7 bases lining up with TRBD1. Here the CDR3 DNA reads TGTGCCAGCAGTCTTGGGACAGATAATACCCAGCCCCAGCATTTT. Translating gives CASSLGTDNTQPQHF.